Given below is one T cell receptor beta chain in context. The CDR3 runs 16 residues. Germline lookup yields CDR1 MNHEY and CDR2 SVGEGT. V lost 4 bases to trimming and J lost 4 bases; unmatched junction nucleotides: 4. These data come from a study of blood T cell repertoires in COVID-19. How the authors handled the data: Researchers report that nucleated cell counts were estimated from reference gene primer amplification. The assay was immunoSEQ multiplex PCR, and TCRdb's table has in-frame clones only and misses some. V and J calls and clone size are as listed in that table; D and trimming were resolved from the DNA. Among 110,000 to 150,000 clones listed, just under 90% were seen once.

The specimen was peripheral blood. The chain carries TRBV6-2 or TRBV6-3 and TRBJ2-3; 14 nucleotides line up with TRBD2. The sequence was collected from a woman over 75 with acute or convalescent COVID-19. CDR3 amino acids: CASSLLGLAGADTQYF. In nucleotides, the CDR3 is TGTGCCAGCAGTTTACTGGGACTAGCGGGGGCAGATACGCAGTATTTT.